This TCR beta chain was retrieved from a study of T cell changes during pregnancy in multiple sclerosis. In its sample, this clone was seen a few times. Sequenced by immunoSEQ multiplex PCR; TCRdb stores in-frame clones only, minus some. The table has 52,000 or so clones, 75% to 90% seen once. V was cut by 2 bases and J by 3 bases, with 11 bases left in between. The CDR3 has 15 residues. Germline-derived CDR1 and CDR2 are MNHEY and SMNVEV (reference sequence). The chain recombines TRBV27 with TRBJ1-3; possibly TRBD1 for D (6 bases). This TCR came from a female donor with multiple sclerosis, enrolled in a pregnancy study. The source material was CD4+ T cells from peripheral blood mononuclear cells, sampled in the first trimester of pregnancy. CDR3 coding DNA: TGTGCCAGCAGTTTACAATGGGGGCATGGAAACACCATATATTTT. Encoded protein: CASSLQWGHGNTIYF.